This entry describes one TCR beta chain. Its antigen is not identified. This entry is derived from a study of shared clonotypes between healthy human individuals. Findings of the study overall: Naive subsets tended to show greater estimated richness than memory subsets.

The assay was immunoSEQ multiplex PCR, and TCRdb's table has in-frame clones only and misses some. The sample shows around 2,100,000 clones, less than 95% of them seen only once. Only CD45RO-negative cells positively selected for CCR7 counted as naive CD8 cells, so terminally differentiated effector memory CD45RA+ cells were excluded. The CDR3 contains 13 residues. Germline assignment: CDR1 MRHNA and CDR2 SNTAGT. Between the trimmed V and J ends, which lost 7 bases and 6 bases, there was a span of 13 bases. The specimen sequenced was naive CD8+ T cells sorted from blood. This TCR was recovered from a young man in good health. The chain is built from TRBV6-4 and TRBJ2-1; D is perhaps TRBD1 or TRBD2 (6 bases each). The CDR3 nucleotides are TGTGCCAGCAAAGGGGGGCGGCCCAATGAGCAGTTCTTC. Translation gives CASKGGRPNEQFF.